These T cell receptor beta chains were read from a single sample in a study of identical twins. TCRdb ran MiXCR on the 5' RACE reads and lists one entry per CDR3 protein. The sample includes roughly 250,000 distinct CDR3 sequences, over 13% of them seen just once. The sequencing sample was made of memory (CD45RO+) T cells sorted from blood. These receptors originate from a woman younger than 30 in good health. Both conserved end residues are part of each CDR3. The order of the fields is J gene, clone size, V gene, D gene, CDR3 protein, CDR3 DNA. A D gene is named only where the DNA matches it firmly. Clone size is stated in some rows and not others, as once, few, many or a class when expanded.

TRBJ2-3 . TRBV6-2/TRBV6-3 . CASSYITSTDTQYF TGTGCCAGCAGTTACATCACCAGCACAGATACGCAGTATTTT
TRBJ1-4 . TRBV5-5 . CASSFFIGGGTNEKLFF TGTGCCAGCAGCTTTTTCATAGGCGGGGGAACTAATGAAAAACTGTTTTTT
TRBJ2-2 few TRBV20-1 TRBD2 CSAGTSGRAGGELFF TGCAGTGCTGGAACTAGCGGGAGGGCCGGCGGGGAGCTGTTTTTT
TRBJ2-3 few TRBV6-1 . CASTPSTIMMPSTDTQYF TGTGCCAGCACGCCTTCCACTATAATGATGCCTAGCACAGATACGCAGTATTTT
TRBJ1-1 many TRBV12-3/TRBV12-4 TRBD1 CASSLRDREGHAFF TGTGCCAGCAGTCTACGGGACAGGGAGGGTCACGCTTTCTTT
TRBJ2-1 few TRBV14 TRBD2 CASSLPRAGAVNEQFF TGTGCCAGCAGCCTTCCTAGAGCGGGAGCGGTCAATGAGCAGTTCTTC
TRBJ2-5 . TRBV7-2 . CASSLVWVKAETQYF TGTGCCAGCAGCTTAGTATGGGTCAAGGCAGAGACCCAGTACTTC
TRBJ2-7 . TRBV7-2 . CASSLELGEQYF TGTGCCAGCAGCTTAGAACTCGGGGAGCAGTACTTC
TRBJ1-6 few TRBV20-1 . CSASLGWYNSPLHF TGCAGTGCTAGTCTAGGGTGGTACAATTCACCCCTCCACTTT
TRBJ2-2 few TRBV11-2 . CASSLVHTGELFF TGTGCCAGCAGCTTAGTCCACACCGGGGAGCTGTTTTTT
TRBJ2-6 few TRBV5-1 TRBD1 CASSLAGTGNSGANVLTF TGCGCCAGCAGCTTGGCCGGGACAGGAAACTCTGGGGCCAACGTCCTGACTTTC
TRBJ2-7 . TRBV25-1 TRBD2 CASMPSGGRYEQYF TGTGCCAGTATGCCCAGCGGGGGGCGGTACGAGCAGTACTTC
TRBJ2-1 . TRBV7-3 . CASSLSGSSSYNEQFF TGTGCCAGCAGCTTGAGCGGATCAAGCTCCTACAATGAGCAGTTCTTC
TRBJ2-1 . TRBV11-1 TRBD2 CASSLAGGVEFF TGTGCCAGCAGCTTAGCCGGGGGGGTCGAGTTCTTC
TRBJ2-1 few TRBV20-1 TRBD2 CSGRSGVFAHEQFF TGCAGTGGCCGGAGCGGGGTTTTCGCCCATGAGCAGTTCTTC
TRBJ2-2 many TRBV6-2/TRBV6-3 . CASSSTGTFTGELFF TGTGCCAGCAGTTCAACCGGGACTTTCACCGGGGAGCTGTTTTTT
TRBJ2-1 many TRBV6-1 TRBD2 CASSRWTSGSSYNEQFF TGTGCCAGCAGTCGTTGGACTAGCGGGAGCTCCTACAATGAGCAGTTCTTC
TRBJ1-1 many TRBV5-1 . CASSTQSSGNTEAFF TGCGCCAGCAGCACCCAGAGCTCGGGGAACACTGAAGCTTTCTTT
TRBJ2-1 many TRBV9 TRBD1 CASSATGDVYNEQFF TGTGCCAGCAGCGCCACAGGGGATGTTTACAATGAGCAGTTCTTC
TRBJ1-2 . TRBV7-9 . CASSPDRSYGYTF TGTGCCAGCAGCCCGGACAGATCCTATGGCTACACCTTC